The T cell receptor (beta chain) under discussion was sequenced for a study of cytomegalovirus exposure and HLA in healthy donors. Whole-study context: As released early, the data held 65 million to 90 million unique TCRs from HLA-typed donors.

These donors, healthy bone marrow donors, were studied. The CDR3 is made up of 16 amino acids. Germline V gives CDR1 SGHNT, CDR2 YENEEA. V was clipped by 2 bases and J by 0 bases, with 12 bases between them. Study-wide points: In an earlier analysis, most TCR beta V segments were productive about 87% or about 30% of the time. Further analysis was carried out later, and it showed several of the most significant clusters appearing linked to common viral pathogens.

Vbeta (60) and Jbeta (13) primers were used in the PCR. This table comes from immunoSEQ multiplex PCR, and its TCRdb copy is limited to in-frame clones, with some not included. The data show 80,000 or so clones, approximately 57% seen once. This clone was counted a few times. Its cognate antigen is unknown. The TCR originated in a man aged 30-40 years in good health and CMV-seropositive. Sequencing was carried out using PBMCs. V gene TRBV11-3 combines with J gene TRBJ2-3, with D possibly being TRBD2 (6 bases). The CDR3 is CASSLRRDVSTDTQYF. DNA for the CDR3: TGTGCCAGCAGCTTACGGCGGGACGTAAGCACAGATACGCAGTATTTT.